The rows below give T cell receptor beta chains drawn from one sample of a study of cytomegalovirus exposure and HLA in healthy donors. Clones were read by immunoSEQ multiplex PCR, and TCRdb kept only the in-frame ones, dropping some. Of about 190,000 clones in the sample, roughly 82% were seen once. Sequenced sample: PBMCs. All receptors come from a woman aged 18-29 years in good health and CMV-seronegative. The CDR3 runs from the conserved cysteine through the conserved F or W. Fields, in order: CDR3 protein, CDR3 DNA, D gene, V gene, clone size, J gene, CDR3 length. The D gene is left open where the match is weak. The size of a clone is reported for some rows only, either as once, few or many, or as a class for expanded clones.

CASRGDRGVPGELFF	TGCGCCAGCAGGGGGGACAGGGGGGTCCCCGGGGAGCTGTTTTTT	TRBD1	TRBV5-1	.	TRBJ2-2	15
CASRGTPTPLEAFF	TGTGCCAGCAGAGGAACCCCGACACCCCTAGAAGCTTTCTTT	.	TRBV6-5	.	TRBJ1-1	14
CASSYGDFLSYEQYF	TGTGCCAGCAGTTACGGGGACTTCCTATCCTACGAGCAGTACTTC	.	TRBV6-5	.	TRBJ2-7	15
CASSYPQGANEKLFF	TGTGCCAGCAGTTACCCTCAGGGGGCAAATGAAAAACTGTTTTTT	TRBD1	TRBV6-6	.	TRBJ1-4	15
CASSMRLDYEQYF	TGTGCCAGTAGTATGAGGCTCGATTACGAGCAGTACTTC	.	TRBV19	.	TRBJ2-7	13
CATSHQGSGRPWEQYF	TGTGCTACTTCACATCAGGGTAGCGGGAGGCCGTGGGAGCAGTACTTC	TRBD2	TRBV19	.	TRBJ2-7	16
CASRTYGNTIYF	TGTGCCAGTAGAACCTACGGAAACACCATATATTTT	.	TRBV19	.	TRBJ1-3	12
CAYSGDSTDTQYF	TGTGCCTATAGCGGGGATAGCACAGATACGCAGTATTTT	TRBD2	TRBV4-2	.	TRBJ2-3	13
CASSPFEGRGRWADTQYF	TGTGCCAGCTCACCATTCGAGGGCAGGGGGCGTTGGGCAGATACGCAGTATTTT	TRBD1	TRBV18	.	TRBJ2-3	18
CASQDRAKGSPLHF	TGTGCCAGTCAGGACAGGGCGAAAGGTTCACCCCTCCACTTT	TRBD1	TRBV5-4	few	TRBJ1-6	14
CASTPTTGPGGTQYF	TGTGCCAGCACCCCCACGACAGGGCCCGGAGGGACCCAGTACTTC	TRBD1	TRBV7-6	.	TRBJ2-5	15
CASSPILAGGRFQETQYF	TGTGCCAGCAGTCCTATACTAGCGGGGGGGCGTTTTCAAGAGACCCAGTACTTC	TRBD2	TRBV2	.	TRBJ2-5	18
CASRFDRVLYF	TGTGCAAGTCGCTTCGACAGGGTTCTGTACTTC	.	TRBV12-2	.	TRBJ2-7	11
CASSSAWTGAETQYF	TGTGCCAGCTCATCCGCCTGGACAGGGGCAGAGACCCAGTACTTC	TRBD1	TRBV18	.	TRBJ2-5	15
CAISRTGQTSGANVLTF	TGTGCCATTTCACGGACAGGGCAAACCTCTGGGGCCAACGTCCTGACTTTC	TRBD1	TRBV10-3	.	TRBJ2-6	17
CASSPETGLIYNEQFF	TGTGCCAGCAGCCCGGAGACAGGGCTCATCTACAATGAGCAGTTCTTC	TRBD1	TRBV7-3	.	TRBJ2-1	16
CASSLGIAGNSYEQYF	TGTGCCAGCAGCTTGGGAATAGCGGGGAACTCCTACGAGCAGTACTTC	TRBD2	TRBV5-6	once	TRBJ2-7	16
CASSHRGMNTEAFF	TGTGCCAGCAGCCACAGGGGCATGAACACTGAAGCTTTCTTT	.	TRBV14	.	TRBJ1-1	14
CASSLLGLDSYEQYF	TGTGCCAGCAGCTTGCTGGGACTGGACTCCTACGAGCAGTACTTC	.	TRBV5-4	once	TRBJ2-7	15
CASTGTSGSLVSTDTQYF	TGTGCCAGTACCGGGACTAGCGGGAGTTTGGTCAGCACAGATACGCAGTATTTT	TRBD2	TRBV19	.	TRBJ2-3	18
CASSPDRADGYTF	TGTGCCAGCAGTCCCGACAGGGCTGATGGCTACACCTTC	TRBD1	TRBV6-1	.	TRBJ1-2	13
CASSEGANTEAFF	TGTGCCAGCAGTGAAGGGGCAAACACTGAAGCTTTCTTT	.	TRBV6-1	.	TRBJ1-1	13
CASSQEINQAYNYGYTF	TGTGCCAGCAGCCAAGAGATAAATCAGGCGTATAACTATGGCTACACCTTC	.	TRBV4-2	.	TRBJ1-2	17
CASSNSGKGGELFF	TGTGCCAGCAGCAATAGCGGGAAAGGCGGGGAGCTGTTTTTT	TRBD2	TRBV9	once	TRBJ2-2	14
CASIPSVKKQPQHF	TGTGCCAGCATCCCGAGTGTTAAAAAGCAGCCCCAGCATTTT	.	TRBV6-5	.	TRBJ1-5	14
CASSPGLVKETQYF	TGTGCCAGCAGTCCGGGACTAGTAAAAGAGACCCAGTACTTC	TRBD2	TRBV2	.	TRBJ2-5	14
CASSQLRQASGANVLTF	TGCGCCAGCAGCCAACTAAGACAGGCATCTGGGGCCAACGTCCTGACTTTC	.	TRBV5-1	.	TRBJ2-6	17
CASSDSWTSGGTDTQYF	TGTGCCAGCAGTGACTCCTGGACTAGCGGGGGGACAGATACGCAGTATTTT	TRBD2	TRBV6-4	few	TRBJ2-3	17
CASSMIRREGSSYNEQFF	TGTGCCAGTAGTATGATCCGACGGGAGGGGAGCTCCTACAATGAGCAGTTCTTC	TRBD2	TRBV19	.	TRBJ2-1	18
CASSLDAAGLTLDGYTF	TGTGCCAGCAGCTTAGACGCCGCAGGGCTAACCTTAGATGGCTACACCTTC	.	TRBV7-6	.	TRBJ1-2	17
CSVRLAGLYNEQFF	TGCAGCGTGCGACTAGCGGGACTTTACAATGAGCAGTTCTTC	TRBD2	TRBV29-1	.	TRBJ2-1	14
CATGPTSLVAGELFF	TGTGCCACGGGCCCCACTAGCCTAGTTGCCGGGGAGCTGTTTTTT	.	TRBV10-3	.	TRBJ2-2	15
CASRYGGDQETQYF	TGTGCCAGCAGGTACGGGGGGGACCAGGAGACCCAGTACTTC	TRBD2	TRBV7-9	.	TRBJ2-5	14
CATDDFSQNPGTQYF	TGTGCCACCGACGATTTTAGCCAGAACCCTGGTACGCAGTATTTT	.	TRBV15	.	TRBJ2-3	15
CASSLEGQPTDTQYF	TGTGCCAGCAGCTTAGAGGGACAGCCCACAGATACGCAGTATTTT	TRBD1	TRBV11-3	.	TRBJ2-3	15